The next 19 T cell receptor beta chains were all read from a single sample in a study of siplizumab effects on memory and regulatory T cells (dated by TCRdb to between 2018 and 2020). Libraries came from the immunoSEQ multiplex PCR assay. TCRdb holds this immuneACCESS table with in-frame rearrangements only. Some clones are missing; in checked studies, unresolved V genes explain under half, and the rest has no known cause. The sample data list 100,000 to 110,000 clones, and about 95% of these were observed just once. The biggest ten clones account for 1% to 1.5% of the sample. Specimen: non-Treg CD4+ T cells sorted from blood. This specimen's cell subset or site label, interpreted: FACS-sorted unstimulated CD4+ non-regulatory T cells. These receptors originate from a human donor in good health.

This CDR3 reads CASRPSRDRAGNTIYF. CDR3 sequence (DNA): TGTGCCAGCAGACCGAGCCGGGACAGGGCTGGAAACACCATATATTTT. V usage is TRBV7-9 and J usage is TRBJ1-3; 9 positions match TRBD1. Trimming took 6 bases from V and 2 from J; bases not matched to a gene: 8. Germline CDR1 reads SEHNR; CDR2 reads FQNEAQ (reference sequence). This CDR3 comprises 16 residues.

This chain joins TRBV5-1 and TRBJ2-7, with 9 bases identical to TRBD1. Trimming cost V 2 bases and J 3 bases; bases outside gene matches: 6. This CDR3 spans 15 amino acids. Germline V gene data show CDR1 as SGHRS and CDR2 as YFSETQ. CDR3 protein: CASSLQQGAFYEQYF. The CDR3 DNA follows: TGCGCCAGCAGCTTACAACAGGGGGCCTTCTACGAGCAGTACTTC.

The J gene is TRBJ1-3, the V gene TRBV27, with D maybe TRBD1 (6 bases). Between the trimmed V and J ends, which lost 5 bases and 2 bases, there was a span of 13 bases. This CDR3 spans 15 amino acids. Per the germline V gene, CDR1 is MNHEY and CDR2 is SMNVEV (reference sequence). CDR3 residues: CASSTYYRAGNTIYF. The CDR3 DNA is TGTGCCAGCAGTACCTACTACAGGGCTGGAAACACCATATATTTT.

The CDR3 DNA follows: TGCGCCAGCAGCTTGGGGGAGGGACACAATGAGCAGTTCTTC. Amino acid sequence: CASSLGEGHNEQFF. V gene TRBV5-1 combines with J gene TRBJ2-1, with 7 bases fitting TRBD2. The germline CDR1 and CDR2 sequences are SGHRS and YFSETQ. The CDR3 is made up of 14 amino acids. The junction had 2 bases not matched to a gene; V was cut back by 0 bases and J by 5 bases.

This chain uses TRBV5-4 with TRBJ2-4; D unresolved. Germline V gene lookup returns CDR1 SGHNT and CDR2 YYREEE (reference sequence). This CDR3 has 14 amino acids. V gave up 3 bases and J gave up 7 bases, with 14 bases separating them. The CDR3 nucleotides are TGTGCCAGCAGCTATGGGAAGGTTGACAACATTCAGTACTTC. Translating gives CASSYGKVDNIQYF.

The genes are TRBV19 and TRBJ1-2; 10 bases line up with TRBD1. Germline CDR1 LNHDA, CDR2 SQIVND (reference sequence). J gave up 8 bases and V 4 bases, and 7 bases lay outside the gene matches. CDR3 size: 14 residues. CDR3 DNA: TGTGCCAGTAGTACTGGACAGGGGGTCGGCGGCTACACCTTC. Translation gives CASSTGQGVGGYTF.

CDR3 residues: CASQNRGEDTEAFF. In DNA form, the CDR3 reads TGTGCCAGTCAAAACAGGGGGGAGGACACTGAAGCTTTCTTT. The V and J genes are TRBV19 and TRBJ1-1; TRBD1 matches at 8 bases. The J segment lost 3 bases and the V segment lost 8 bases, leaving 8 bases of the junction unmatched. The CDR3 runs to 14 residues. CDR1 and CDR2 from the germline V gene are LNHDA and SQIVND (reference sequence). The variable domain in full, completed from reference TRBV19 and TRBJ1-1, reads DGGITQSPKYLFRKEGQNVTLSCEQNLNHDAMYWYRQDPGQGLRLIYYSQIVNDFQKGDIAEGYSVSREKKESFPLTVTSAQKNPTAFYLCASQNRGEDTEAFFGQGTRLTVV.

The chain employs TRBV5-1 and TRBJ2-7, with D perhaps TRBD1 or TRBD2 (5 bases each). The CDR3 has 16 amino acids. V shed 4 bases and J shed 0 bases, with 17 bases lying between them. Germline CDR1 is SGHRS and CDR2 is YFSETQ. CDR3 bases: TGCGCCAGCAGCGGGGGATTAGGGTTAGGCTCCTACGAGCAGTACTTC. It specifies CASSGGLGLGSYEQYF.

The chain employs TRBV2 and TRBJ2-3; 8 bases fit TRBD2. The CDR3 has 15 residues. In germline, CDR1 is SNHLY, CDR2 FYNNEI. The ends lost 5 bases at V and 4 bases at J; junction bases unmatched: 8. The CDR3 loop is CASSRELADPDTQYF. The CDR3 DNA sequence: TGTGCCAGCAGTCGGGAACTAGCGGACCCAGATACGCAGTATTTT.

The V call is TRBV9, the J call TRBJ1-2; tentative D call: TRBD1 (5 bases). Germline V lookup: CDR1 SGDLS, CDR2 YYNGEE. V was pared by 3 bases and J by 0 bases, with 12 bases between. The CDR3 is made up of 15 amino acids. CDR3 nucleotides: TGTGCCAGCAGCGCAGGCGAGGGGCCTAACTATGGCTACACCTTC. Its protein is CASSAGEGPNYGYTF. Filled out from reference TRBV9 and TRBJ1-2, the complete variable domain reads DSGVTQTPKHLITATGQRVTLRCSPRSGDLSVYWYQQSLDQGLQFLIQYYNGEERAKGNILERFSAQQFPDLHSELNLSSLELGDSALYFCASSAGEGPNYGYTFGSGTRLTVV.

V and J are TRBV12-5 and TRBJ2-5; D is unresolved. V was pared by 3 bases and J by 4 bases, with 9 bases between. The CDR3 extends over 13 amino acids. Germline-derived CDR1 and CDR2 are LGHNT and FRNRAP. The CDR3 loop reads CASGFNTIETQYF. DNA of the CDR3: TGTGCTAGTGGTTTCAACACTATAGAGACCCAGTACTTC.

CDR3 coding DNA: TGTGCCAGCAGCTCAACGCCGGGCAGCACAGATACGCAGTATTTT. It specifies CASSSTPGSTDTQYF. The chain employs TRBV7-8 and TRBJ2-3, with no clear D. V was trimmed by 4 bases and J by 0 bases, leaving 11 bases between them. Germline loops: CDR1 SGHVS, CDR2 FQNEAQ. CDR3 length: 15 residues.

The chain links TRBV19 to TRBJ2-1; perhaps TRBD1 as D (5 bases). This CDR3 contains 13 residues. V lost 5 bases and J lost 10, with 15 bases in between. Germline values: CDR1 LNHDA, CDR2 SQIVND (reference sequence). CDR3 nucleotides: TGTGCCAGTAGTTTCCTTACAGGCTCCGAGCAGTTCTTC. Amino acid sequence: CASSFLTGSEQFF. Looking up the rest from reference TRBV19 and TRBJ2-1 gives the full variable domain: DGGITQSPKYLFRKEGQNVTLSCEQNLNHDAMYWYRQDPGQGLRLIYYSQIVNDFQKGDIAEGYSVSREKKESFPLTVTSAQKNPTAFYLCASSFLTGSEQFFGPGTRLTVL.

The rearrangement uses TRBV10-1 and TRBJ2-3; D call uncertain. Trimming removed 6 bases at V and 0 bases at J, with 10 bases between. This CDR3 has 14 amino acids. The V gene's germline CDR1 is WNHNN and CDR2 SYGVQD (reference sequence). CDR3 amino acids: CASSPWVSTDTQYF. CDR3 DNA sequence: TGCGCCAGCAGCCCTTGGGTTAGCACAGATACGCAGTATTTT.

DNA for the CDR3: TGTGCCAGCATCTTGACGGAGACCCAGTACTTC. It encodes CASILTETQYF. The V gene is TRBV6-1, the J gene TRBJ2-5; D is undetermined. CDR1 MNHNS and CDR2 SASEGT come from the germline V gene. The CDR3 sequence is 11 residues long. V shed 7 bases and J shed 5 bases, with 8 bases lying between them.

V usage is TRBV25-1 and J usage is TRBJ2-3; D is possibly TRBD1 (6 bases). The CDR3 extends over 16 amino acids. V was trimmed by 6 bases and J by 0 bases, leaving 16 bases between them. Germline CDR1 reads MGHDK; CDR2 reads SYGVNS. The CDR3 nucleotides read TGTGCCAGCAGGCGTTCCGGGACAACTAGCACAGATACGCAGTATTTT. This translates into CASRRSGTTSTDTQYF.

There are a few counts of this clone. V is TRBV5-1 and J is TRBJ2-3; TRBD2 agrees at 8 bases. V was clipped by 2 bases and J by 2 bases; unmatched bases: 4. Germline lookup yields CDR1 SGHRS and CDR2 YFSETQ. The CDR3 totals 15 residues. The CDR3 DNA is TGCGCCAGCAGCTTAGGAGCGGGAGCCACAGATACGCAGTATTTT. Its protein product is CASSLGAGATDTQYF.

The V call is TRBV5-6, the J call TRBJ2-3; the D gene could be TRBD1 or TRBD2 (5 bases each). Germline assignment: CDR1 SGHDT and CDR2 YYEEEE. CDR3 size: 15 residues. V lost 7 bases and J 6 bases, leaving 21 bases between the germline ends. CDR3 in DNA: TGTGCCAGCTCCTTGGTCCCCGAGGGGTCGGATACGCAGTATTTT. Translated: CASSLVPEGSDTQYF.

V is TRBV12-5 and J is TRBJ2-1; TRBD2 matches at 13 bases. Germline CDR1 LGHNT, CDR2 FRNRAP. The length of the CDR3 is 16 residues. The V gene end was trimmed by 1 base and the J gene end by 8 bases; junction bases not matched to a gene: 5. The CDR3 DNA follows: TGTGCTAGTGGTTTGGGACTAGCGGGAGGTCGGGATGAGCAGTTCTTC. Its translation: CASGLGLAGGRDEQFF.